These 10 T cell receptor beta chains were sequenced from one sample in a study of human T cells and chemical hapten exposure. TCRdb analysed the RACE reads with MiXCR anew, one entry per CDR3 protein. The sample records tens of thousands of distinct CDR3 sequences, less than 14% being singletons. The sample's time point: patch test 3, about 24 weeks after DPC sensitization. This sample's treatment: therapeutic diphenylcyclopropenone sensitization with weekly scalp DPC. The sequencing used whole blood, collected in connection with sensitization to the hapten diphenylcyclopropenone (DPC). The source of these receptors is a woman aged 45-59 years with alopecia areata. Some clones in this sample may be carry-over from other donors' samples.

V usage is TRBV10-2 and J usage is TRBJ2-7; D uncertain. The CDR3 totals 15 residues. Germline CDR1 is WSHSY and CDR2 is SAAADI. The V gene lost 0 bases and the J gene lost 1 base, with 10 bases spanning the gap. CDR3 nucleotides: TGCGCCAGCAGTGAGTCTTGGCAGGAGTCCTACGAGCAGTACTTC. Translating it yields CASSESWQESYEQYF.

This clonotype was counted only a few times. The V call is TRBV5-1, the J call TRBJ1-2; maybe TRBD1 (6 bases). V lost 0 bases to trimming and J lost 7 bases, with 10 bases between them. There are 13 residues in the CDR3. CDR1 is SGHRS and CDR2 is YFSETQ in the germline V gene. The CDR3 bases are TGCGCCAGCAGCTTGGTCGGGGGGCCTGGCTACACCTTC. Amino acids: CASSLVGGPGYTF. The full variable domain, with the rest looked up from reference TRBV5-1 and TRBJ1-2, is KAGVTQTPRYLIKTRGQQVTLSCSPISGHRSVSWYQQTPGQGLQFLFEYFSETQRNKGNFPGRFSGRQFSNSRSEMNVSTLELGDSALYLCASSLVGGPGYTFGSGTRLTVV.

There are many counts of this clonotype. The V gene is TRBV18, the J gene TRBJ1-1; 9 bases are a match to TRBD1. The germline CDR1 and CDR2 sequences are KGHSH and LQKENI. The CDR3 consists of 15 residues. V trimming: 3 bases; J trimming: 3 bases; junction bases outside the gene matches: 5. This CDR3 reads CASSPGTGRDTEAFF. The CDR3 DNA sequence: TGTGCCAGCTCACCGGGGACAGGGCGAGACACTGAAGCTTTCTTT.

This clonotype was counted many times. The rearrangement links TRBV2 to TRBJ1-4, with D uncertain. This CDR3 comprises 13 residues. From germline, CDR1 is SNHLY and CDR2 FYNNEI. The V end was cut by 8 bases, the J end by 3 bases, with 10 bases between. The CDR3 protein is CASGGSSNEKLFF. The CDR3 nucleotides read TGTGCCAGCGGCGGGAGCTCTAATGAAAAACTGTTTTTT.

This chain links TRBV2 with TRBJ2-5; D is ambiguous. Germline CDR1 is SNHLY and CDR2 is FYNNEI. Trimming shortened V by 6 bases and J by 4 bases, and 6 bases separated the two germline ends. The CDR3 runs 11 residues. CDR3 coding DNA: TGTGCCAGCAGAGAGTTAGAGACCCAGTACTTC. It is translated as CASRELETQYF.

This clonotype is deemed medium-sized. V and J are TRBV7-9 and TRBJ1-1, with D maybe TRBD1 (6 bases). V was trimmed by 5 bases and J by 3 bases, leaving 22 bases between them. Germline V CDR1 and CDR2: SEHNR, FQNEAQ (reference sequence). This CDR3 has 17 residues. The CDR3 region is CASSPPQGGSGDTEAFF. For the CDR3, the DNA is TGTGCCAGCAGCCCCCCACAGGGAGGTTCGGGGGACACTGAAGCTTTCTTT.

In this sample, this clonotype turned up a few times. The genes are TRBV4-1 and TRBJ2-7, with D possibly matching TRBD1 (5 bases). Per germline, CDR1 MGHRA and CDR2 YSYEKL. Trimming took off 0 bases at V and 1 base at J, with 10 bases between the two ends. CDR3 size: 15 residues. The CDR3 DNA follows: TGCGCCAGCAGCCAAGATGGGGCGGCTTCCTACGAGCAGTACTTC. It codes for CASSQDGAASYEQYF.

This clonotype was observed many times. This chain connects TRBV7-6 to TRBJ2-5, with 16 bases lining up with TRBD2. The CDR3 covers 16 residues. V was clipped by 5 bases and J by 3 bases; unmatched bases: 3. From germline, CDR1 is SGHVS and CDR2 FNYEAQ. The CDR3 sequence: CASSLGTSGREETQYF. CDR3 DNA: TGTGCCAGCAGCCTGGGGACTAGCGGGAGGGAAGAGACCCAGTACTTC.

The chain employs TRBV10-2 and TRBJ2-1; 7 bases are a match to TRBD2. The V and J ends lost 4 bases and 3 bases, in that order; junction bases with no gene match: 6. The CDR3 has 15 residues. Germline assignment: CDR1 WSHSY and CDR2 SAAADI. The CDR3 is CASSGSGTNYNEQFF. The CDR3, as DNA: TGCGCCAGCAGTGGAAGCGGGACCAACTACAATGAGCAGTTCTTC.

This clonotype was detected many times. The V gene is TRBV7-2, the J gene TRBJ2-1; D may be TRBD2 (5 bases). The CDR3 has 11 amino acids. Trimming removed 5 bases at V and 12 bases at J, with 11 bases between. Germline V CDR1 and CDR2: SGHTA, FQGNSA. CDR3 sequence (DNA): TGTGCCAGCAGCCTAATGGAGGTGCAGTTCTTC. It specifies CASSLMEVQFF.